This T cell receptor (beta chain) was sequenced in a study of response to subunit inactivated influenza vaccine. The junction had 11 bases not matched to a gene; V was cut back by 1 base and J by 10 bases. Germline V CDR1 and CDR2: SGHTA, FQGNSA. CDR3 size: 15 residues. TCRdb reprocessed the RT-PCR reads via MiXCR and lists one record per CDR3 protein. This table holds 500,000 to 550,000 distinct CDR3 sequences, approximately 7.8% found once. This clonotype was picked up many times. Its antigen is as yet unknown. Findings and limits, study-wide: It was suggested by the authors that few new T cells are recruited by each seasonal influenza vaccination.

Specimen: PBMCs from blood, collected around 25 months after vaccination. V is TRBV7-2 and J is TRBJ2-7, with 9 bases that match TRBD2. The clonotype originates from a man between 50 and 75 years old who received an inactivated influenza vaccine. CDR3 bases: TGTGCCAGCAGCTTAGACGGCGCTAGCGGGAACTTACAGTACTTC. Its protein is CASSLDGASGNLQYF.